This T cell receptor (beta chain) appears in the sequencing data of a study of T cell responses to AZD1222 COVID-19 vaccine. General study results and limits: Seropositivity was recorded at baseline in only a handful of AZD1222 recipients. Two AZD1222 doses significantly raised spike-specific TCR breadth and depth over controls. White British ancestry dominated among donors, who included more females, and clonal diversity was possibly underestimated.

Assay: immunoSEQ multiplex PCR; the TCRdb copy retains only in-frame clones and omits some. The sample lists roughly 48,000 clones; around nine tenths were seen once. CDR3 size: 15 residues. The ends lost 8 bases at V and 0 bases at J; junction bases unmatched: 8. Germline-derived CDR1 and CDR2 are MNHEY and SVGAGI. This clone has a single count. Antigen unknown. The source is an adult who received the AZD1222 COVID-19 vaccine. The chain uses TRBV6-5 and TRBJ2-3, with 7 bases lining up with TRBD1. The source was peripheral blood, collected 28 days after the second AZD1222 dose. The CDR3 loop reads CASDYGQASTDTQYF. For the CDR3, the DNA is TGTGCCAGCGACTATGGACAGGCAAGCACAGATACGCAGTATTTT.